A selection of T cell receptor beta chains follows, all from one sample in a study of T cells in Graves' hyperthyroidism and ophthalmopathy. One entry per CDR3 protein results from TCRdb running MiXCR on the multiplex PCR reads. The data show fewer than 650,000 distinct CDR3 sequences, about 15% seen once. The sequenced material came from blood. These receptors were collected from a woman younger than 45 with Graves' hyperthyroidism that later progressed to Graves' ophthalmopathy. CDR3s include the opening cysteine and the closing phenylalanine or tryptophan. The order of the fields is clone size, J gene, D gene, V gene, CDR3 DNA, CDR3 protein. The D gene is left open where the match is weak. For some rows the clone size is stated as once, few or many, or as a class when expanded; others skip it.

clone_size: many
j_call: TRBJ2-5
d_call: TRBD2
v_call: TRBV30
cdr3_nt: TGTGCCCTAGGACTAGCGGGAGGGACAGGGGGGACCCAGTACTTC
cdr3_aa: CALGLAGGTGGTQYF

clone_size: -
j_call: TRBJ2-1
d_call: TRBD2
v_call: TRBV6-2/TRBV6-3
cdr3_nt: TGTGCCAGCAGTGGGCTAGCGGGAGCAAGCAATGAGCAGTTCTTC
cdr3_aa: CASSGLAGASNEQFF

clone_size: few
j_call: TRBJ2-1
d_call: -
v_call: TRBV7-2
cdr3_nt: TGTGCCAGCAGCGGGGGGCGCGGATCCTACAATGAGCAGTTCTTC
cdr3_aa: CASSGGRGSYNEQFF

clone_size: many
j_call: TRBJ2-5
d_call: -
v_call: TRBV4-1
cdr3_nt: TGTGCCAGCAGCTTAACTAGACAAGAGACCCAGTACTTC
cdr3_aa: CASSLTRQETQYF

clone_size: many
j_call: TRBJ2-5
d_call: -
v_call: TRBV28
cdr3_nt: TGTGCCAGCAGTTTCGTGGACAGTCGGGCTCAAGAGACCCAGTACTTC
cdr3_aa: CASSFVDSRAQETQYF

clone_size: many
j_call: TRBJ1-4
d_call: -
v_call: TRBV7-2
cdr3_nt: TGTGCCAGCAGCTCTTTGAACAGGGAAAAACTGTTTTTT
cdr3_aa: CASSSLNREKLFF

clone_size: many
j_call: TRBJ2-7
d_call: TRBD2
v_call: TRBV27
cdr3_nt: TGTGCCAGCAGTTTAGTCGCTAGCGGGGTGCCCCCCTACGAGCAGTACTTC
cdr3_aa: CASSLVASGVPPYEQYF

clone_size: many
j_call: TRBJ2-1
d_call: -
v_call: TRBV20-1
cdr3_nt: TGCAGTGCTAGAGGTAGCGGCTTCTCCTACAATGAGCAGTTCTTC
cdr3_aa: CSARGSGFSYNEQFF

clone_size: -
j_call: TRBJ2-7
d_call: -
v_call: TRBV7-2
cdr3_nt: TGTGCCAGCAGCCCATACCTCTGGGCGGGATACGAGCAGTACTTC
cdr3_aa: CASSPYLWAGYEQYF

clone_size: many
j_call: TRBJ2-2
d_call: -
v_call: TRBV10-3
cdr3_nt: TGTGCCATCAGTGAAGGGGTACCGAACACCGGGGAGCTGTTTTTT
cdr3_aa: CAISEGVPNTGELFF

clone_size: -
j_call: TRBJ2-1
d_call: TRBD2
v_call: TRBV2
cdr3_nt: TGTGCCAGCAGTGAATGGACTAGCGGGATCTACAATGAGCAGTTCTTC
cdr3_aa: CASSEWTSGIYNEQFF

clone_size: many
j_call: TRBJ1-1
d_call: -
v_call: TRBV12-3/TRBV12-4
cdr3_nt: TGTGCCAGCAGGACCGACACAGGGAGGGGCACTGAAGCTTTCTTT
cdr3_aa: CASRTDTGRGTEAFF

clone_size: few
j_call: TRBJ2-7
d_call: TRBD1
v_call: TRBV19
cdr3_nt: TGTGCCAGTAGTGGGGACAGAGGGAGCGAGCAGTACTTC
cdr3_aa: CASSGDRGSEQYF

clone_size: many
j_call: TRBJ2-3
d_call: -
v_call: TRBV11-2
cdr3_nt: TGTGCCAGCAGCTTAGCCCCAGGCAGGGGCCCCGATACGCAGTATTTT
cdr3_aa: CASSLAPGRGPDTQYF

clone_size: few
j_call: TRBJ2-2
d_call: -
v_call: TRBV6-2/TRBV6-3
cdr3_nt: TGTGCCAGCAGTTATTGGAGGGGGGATAACACCGGGGAGCTGTTTTTT
cdr3_aa: CASSYWRGDNTGELFF

clone_size: few
j_call: TRBJ2-1
d_call: TRBD2
v_call: TRBV7-2
cdr3_nt: TGTGCCAGCAGGGGGGGGACTAGCGGCCCAGTCAGCCACAATGAGCAGTTCTTC
cdr3_aa: CASRGGTSGPVSHNEQFF

clone_size: few
j_call: TRBJ2-1
d_call: TRBD2
v_call: TRBV20-1
cdr3_nt: TGCAGTGCTACTAGCGGGAGGGCCGAATATGAGCAGTTCTTC
cdr3_aa: CSATSGRAEYEQFF

clone_size: -
j_call: TRBJ2-1
d_call: TRBD2
v_call: TRBV12-5
cdr3_nt: TGTGCTAGTGGTTTGCAGCCCCCGACTAGCGGATTATCTGTCTCCTACAATGAGCAGTTCTTC
cdr3_aa: CASGLQPPTSGLSVSYNEQFF

clone_size: many
j_call: TRBJ1-2
d_call: -
v_call: TRBV28
cdr3_nt: TGTGCCAGCAGTTTATCTCTCCCGGGATTGAACTATGGCTACACCTTC
cdr3_aa: CASSLSLPGLNYGYTF

clone_size: many
j_call: TRBJ2-4
d_call: -
v_call: TRBV28
cdr3_nt: TGTGCCAGCACCGAAGGGGCTTTAGCTAGTGCCAAAAACATTCAGTACTTC
cdr3_aa: CASTEGALASAKNIQYF

clone_size: few
j_call: TRBJ1-5
d_call: TRBD1
v_call: TRBV7-9
cdr3_nt: TGTGCCAGCAGCTCCGGGACAGACACTCAGCCCCAGCATTTT
cdr3_aa: CASSSGTDTQPQHF

clone_size: many
j_call: TRBJ1-1
d_call: TRBD1
v_call: TRBV27
cdr3_nt: TGTGCCAGCAGCGAAGACAGGGCGAACACTGAAGCTTTCTTT
cdr3_aa: CASSEDRANTEAFF

clone_size: many
j_call: TRBJ2-1
d_call: -
v_call: TRBV2
cdr3_nt: TGTGCCAGCAGTGAATCGAGCGGATCATACAATGAGCAGTTCTTC
cdr3_aa: CASSESSGSYNEQFF

clone_size: few
j_call: TRBJ1-1
d_call: TRBD1
v_call: TRBV19
cdr3_nt: TGTGCCAGTAGACACCAACTGGGACAGGGGAACACTGAAGCTTTCTTT
cdr3_aa: CASRHQLGQGNTEAFF

clone_size: many
j_call: TRBJ1-2
d_call: -
v_call: TRBV20-1
cdr3_nt: TGCAGTGCTAGAATAGGGAATGGCTACACCTTC
cdr3_aa: CSARIGNGYTF

clone_size: -
j_call: TRBJ1-1
d_call: -
v_call: TRBV7-2
cdr3_nt: TGTGCCAGCAAAATTCAGAGGAACACTGAAGCTTTCTTT
cdr3_aa: CASKIQRNTEAFF

clone_size: many
j_call: TRBJ1-1
d_call: -
v_call: TRBV10-3
cdr3_nt: TGTGCCATCAGTGATTACCTGCGGGGAAACTACGAAGCTTTCTTT
cdr3_aa: CAISDYLRGNYEAFF

clone_size: -
j_call: TRBJ2-7
d_call: -
v_call: TRBV7-9
cdr3_nt: TGTGCCAGCAGCTTAGACAGGGCTCACTACGAGCAGTACTTC
cdr3_aa: CASSLDRAHYEQYF

clone_size: many
j_call: TRBJ1-2
d_call: -
v_call: TRBV28
cdr3_nt: TGTGCCAGCAGTTTGCTGCCCTATGGCTACACCTTC
cdr3_aa: CASSLLPYGYTF

clone_size: few
j_call: TRBJ1-1
d_call: -
v_call: TRBV19
cdr3_nt: TGTGCCAGTAGTATAGCTGTAGACAGTAACACTGAAGCTTTCTTT
cdr3_aa: CASSIAVDSNTEAFF

clone_size: -
j_call: TRBJ2-3
d_call: -
v_call: TRBV6-1
cdr3_nt: TGTGCCAGCACTAGGTCAGGGGGGACAGATACGCAGTATTTT
cdr3_aa: CASTRSGGTDTQYF

clone_size: many
j_call: TRBJ2-7
d_call: -
v_call: TRBV2
cdr3_nt: TGTGCCAGCAGAGAAGGAACCTGGGGAGGAGAGTACTTC
cdr3_aa: CASREGTWGGEYF

clone_size: many
j_call: TRBJ1-1
d_call: TRBD1
v_call: TRBV6-5
cdr3_nt: TGTGCCAGCAGAACCGGATGGGGACAGGGACCCTTAATGAACACTGAAGCTTTCTTT
cdr3_aa: CASRTGWGQGPLMNTEAFF

clone_size: -
j_call: TRBJ1-2
d_call: -
v_call: TRBV27
cdr3_nt: TGTGCCAGCAGTTACGCCCGGAGCTATGGCTACACCTTC
cdr3_aa: CASSYARSYGYTF

clone_size: once
j_call: TRBJ2-2
d_call: TRBD2
v_call: TRBV6-1
cdr3_nt: TGTGCCAGCAGTCTCAGCGGGAGTGCCGGGGAGCTGTTTTTT
cdr3_aa: CASSLSGSAGELFF

clone_size: -
j_call: TRBJ2-5
d_call: -
v_call: TRBV15
cdr3_nt: TGTGCCACCAGCAGAGATAAGGGCCCGTTACCTTACTTC
cdr3_aa: CATSRDKGPLPYF

clone_size: few
j_call: TRBJ2-6
d_call: TRBD1
v_call: TRBV12-3/TRBV12-4
cdr3_nt: TGTGCCAGCAGTCCACAGGGGGCGGGGGGGGCCAACGTCCTGACTTTC
cdr3_aa: CASSPQGAGGANVLTF

clone_size: few
j_call: TRBJ2-5
d_call: -
v_call: TRBV20-1
cdr3_nt: TGCAGTGCTCCCCCCCCCCCAGGAGAGACCCAGTACTTC
cdr3_aa: CSAPPPPGETQYF

clone_size: many
j_call: TRBJ2-1
d_call: TRBD1
v_call: TRBV7-2
cdr3_nt: TGTGCCAGCAGCTTCGCTCGCCCCGGACAGGGGGCCGATAATGAGCAGTTCTTC
cdr3_aa: CASSFARPGQGADNEQFF

clone_size: many
j_call: TRBJ1-2
d_call: -
v_call: TRBV24-1
cdr3_nt: TGTGCCACCAGTGAACCGGACAGTGCGGGCTACACCTTC
cdr3_aa: CATSEPDSAGYTF

clone_size: many
j_call: TRBJ2-7
d_call: -
v_call: TRBV29-1
cdr3_nt: TGCAGCGCAACAGGGACTTCCCTCTACGAGCAGTACTTC
cdr3_aa: CSATGTSLYEQYF

clone_size: many
j_call: TRBJ2-5
d_call: TRBD1
v_call: TRBV5-1
cdr3_nt: TGCGCCAGCAGCAAGTGGACAGGGACGGAAGAGACCCAGTACTTC
cdr3_aa: CASSKWTGTEETQYF

clone_size: many
j_call: TRBJ2-7
d_call: -
v_call: TRBV6-2/TRBV6-3
cdr3_nt: TGTGCCAGCAGTAATACCGGGACTCGAGGTTCGTACGAGCAGTACTTC
cdr3_aa: CASSNTGTRGSYEQYF

clone_size: many
j_call: TRBJ1-5
d_call: -
v_call: TRBV11-2
cdr3_nt: TGTGCCAGCAGCCCTTCCGGAGGGCAGCCCCAGCATTTT
cdr3_aa: CASSPSGGQPQHF

clone_size: few
j_call: TRBJ2-7
d_call: TRBD1
v_call: TRBV29-1
cdr3_nt: TGCAGCGCTCTCTTACAGGGGGCCCACGAGCAGTACTTC
cdr3_aa: CSALLQGAHEQYF

clone_size: many
j_call: TRBJ2-1
d_call: TRBD1
v_call: TRBV19
cdr3_nt: TGTGCCAGTAACCACAGGGGGCAAATCGACAATGAGCAGTTCTTC
cdr3_aa: CASNHRGQIDNEQFF

clone_size: many
j_call: TRBJ2-5
d_call: -
v_call: TRBV28
cdr3_nt: TGTGCCAGACCCCCTAGGGGGGGGGAGACCCAGTACTTC
cdr3_aa: CARPPRGGETQYF

clone_size: many
j_call: TRBJ2-3
d_call: TRBD1
v_call: TRBV24-1
cdr3_nt: TGTGCCACCAGTGGACAGGGGGGCACAGATACGCAGTATTTT
cdr3_aa: CATSGQGGTDTQYF

clone_size: many
j_call: TRBJ2-7
d_call: -
v_call: TRBV27
cdr3_nt: TGTGCCAGCAGTTCCTTGGACCTCTCCTACGAGCAGTACTTC
cdr3_aa: CASSSLDLSYEQYF